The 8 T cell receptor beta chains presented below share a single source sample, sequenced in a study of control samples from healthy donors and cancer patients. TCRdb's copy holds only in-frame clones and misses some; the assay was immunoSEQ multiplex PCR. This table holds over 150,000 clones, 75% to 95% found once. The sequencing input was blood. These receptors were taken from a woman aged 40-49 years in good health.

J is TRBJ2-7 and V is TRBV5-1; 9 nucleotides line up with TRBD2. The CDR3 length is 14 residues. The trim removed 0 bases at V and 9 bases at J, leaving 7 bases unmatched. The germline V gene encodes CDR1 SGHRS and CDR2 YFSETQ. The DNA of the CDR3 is TGCGCCAGCAGCTTGGAACTAGCGGGTGGGCGGCAGTACTTC. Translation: CASSLELAGGRQYF.

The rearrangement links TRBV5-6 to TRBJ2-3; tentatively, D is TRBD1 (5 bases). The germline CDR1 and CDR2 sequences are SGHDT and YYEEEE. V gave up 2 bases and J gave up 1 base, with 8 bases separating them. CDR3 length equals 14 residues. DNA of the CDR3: TGTGCCAGCAGCTTACTGGGGCGCACAGATACGCAGTATTTT. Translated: CASSLLGRTDTQYF.

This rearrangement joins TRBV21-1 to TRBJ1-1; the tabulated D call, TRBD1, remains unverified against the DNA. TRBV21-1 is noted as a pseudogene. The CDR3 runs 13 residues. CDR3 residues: CASSSGENTEAFF. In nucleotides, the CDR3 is TGTGCCAGCAGCTCAGGGGAGAACACTGAAGCTTTCTTT.

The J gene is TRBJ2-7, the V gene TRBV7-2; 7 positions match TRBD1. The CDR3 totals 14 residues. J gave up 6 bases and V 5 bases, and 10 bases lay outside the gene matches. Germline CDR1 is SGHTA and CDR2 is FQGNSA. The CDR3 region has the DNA TGTGCCAGCAGCACACAGGGGACCGATGGCGAGCAGTACTTC. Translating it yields CASSTQGTDGEQYF.

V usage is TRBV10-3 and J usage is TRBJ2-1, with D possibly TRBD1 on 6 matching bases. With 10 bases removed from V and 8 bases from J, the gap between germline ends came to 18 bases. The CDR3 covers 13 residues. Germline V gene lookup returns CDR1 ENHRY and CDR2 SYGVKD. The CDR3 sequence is CATSQGKFDEQFF. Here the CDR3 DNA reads TGTGCCACCAGCCAGGGGAAGTTCGATGAGCAGTTCTTC.

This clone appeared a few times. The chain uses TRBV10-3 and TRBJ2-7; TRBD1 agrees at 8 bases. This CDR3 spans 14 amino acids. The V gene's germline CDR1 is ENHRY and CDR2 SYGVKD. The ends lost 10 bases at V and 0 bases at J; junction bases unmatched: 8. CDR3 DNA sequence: TGTGCCACGGGGCAGGGGGCACCCTCCTACGAGCAGTACTTC. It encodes CATGQGAPSYEQYF.

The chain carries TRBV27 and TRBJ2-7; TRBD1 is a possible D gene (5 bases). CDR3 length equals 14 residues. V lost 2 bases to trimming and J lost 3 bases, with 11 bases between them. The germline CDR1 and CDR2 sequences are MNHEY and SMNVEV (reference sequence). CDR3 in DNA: TGTGCCAGCAGTTTAAGTGGACACCTCTACGAGCAGTACTTC. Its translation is CASSLSGHLYEQYF.

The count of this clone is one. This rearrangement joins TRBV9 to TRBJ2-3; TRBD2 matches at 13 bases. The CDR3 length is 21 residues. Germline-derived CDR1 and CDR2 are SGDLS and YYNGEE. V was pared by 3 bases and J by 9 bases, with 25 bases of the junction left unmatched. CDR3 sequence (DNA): TGTGCCAGCAGCGGACCCACCGCCCACTTTTTAACTAGCGGGGGGGCCAGGACGCAGTATTTT. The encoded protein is CASSGPTAHFLTSGGARTQYF.